Following are 17 T cell receptor beta chains from one sample sequenced in a study of T-cell reconstitution after alpha-beta-depleted transplantation in children. Unique molecular identifiers were used to barcode this TCRbeta library. MiXCR, applied by TCRdb to the PCR reads, yields one record per CDR3 protein. The table records 500,000 to 650,000 distinct CDR3 sequences, over 10% of them present only once. The specimen was PBMCs, mostly from graft donor cells, collected 360 days after TCRalphabeta/CD19-depleted stem cell transplant. Every receptor here comes from a male patient younger than 18 who had a stem cell transplant for acute myeloid leukemia, so the T cells may come from the graft donor.

This clonotype was observed at least ten times. This sequence joins TRBV29-1 and TRBJ2-6, with a tentative D call TRBD1 (5 bases). This CDR3 region has 16 residues. Germline V gene lookup returns CDR1 SQVTM and CDR2 ANQGSEA. CDR3 in DNA: TGCAGTGCTTCAGGGCAGTCAAGCTCTGGGGCCAACGTCCTGACTTTC. It is translated as CSASGQSSSGANVLTF.

This clonotype was seen many times. This chain links TRBV19 with TRBJ2-2; D not certain. Germline V gene sequence: CDR1 LNHDA, CDR2 SQIVND (reference sequence). The CDR3 extends over 12 amino acids. Trimming removed 3 bases from V and 4 bases from J, with 3 bases in between. CDR3 loop: CASSITTGELFF. CDR3 nucleotide sequence: TGTGCCAGTAGTATTACCACCGGGGAGCTGTTTTTT.

This chain uses TRBV29-1 with TRBJ2-1, with unresolved D. Deletions cut 7 bases from V and 5 bases from J, with 15 bases between. Germline V gene lookup returns CDR1 SQVTM and CDR2 ANQGSEA. This CDR3 contains 13 residues. The CDR3 DNA reads TGCAGCGCCGAGATAGTAAATCACAATGAGCAGTTCTTC. Its protein is CSAEIVNHNEQFF.

This clonotype came up a few times. The chain links TRBV3-1 to TRBJ2-1; 8 positions agree with TRBD1. The junction had 4 bases not matched to a gene; V was cut back by 2 bases and J by 4 bases. Looked up from germline, CDR1 is LGHDT and CDR2 is YNNKEL (reference sequence). The CDR3 length is 15 residues. The CDR3 loop reads CASSQLGQVYNEQFF. The CDR3 nucleotides are TGTGCCAGCAGCCAACTGGGACAGGTTTACAATGAGCAGTTCTTC.

This clonotype was counted only a few times. This sequence joins TRBV5-1 and TRBJ2-5, with 8 positions matching TRBD2. The CDR3 consists of 15 residues. Germline V gene sequence: CDR1 SGHRS, CDR2 YFSETQ. With 0 bases clipped from V and 4 bases from J, the junction kept 5 bases outside the gene matches. In DNA form, the CDR3 reads TGCGCCAGCAGCTTGGCACTAGCGGAAAGAGAGACCCAGTACTTC. It yields the protein CASSLALAERETQYF.

The chain joins TRBV20-1 to TRBJ2-3, with a tentative D call TRBD1 (6 bases). The CDR3 has 15 residues. Trimming stripped 3 bases from V and 4 bases from J, with 17 bases between. Germline V gene lookup returns CDR1 DFQATT and CDR2 SNEGSKA (reference sequence). The DNA for the CDR3 is TGCAGTGCTAGGAATACAGGGTATGGCGCAGATACGCAGTATTTT. The encoded protein is CSARNTGYGADTQYF.

The V call is TRBV20-1, the J call TRBJ2-2; D gene ambiguous. The germline V gene has CDR1 DFQATT and CDR2 SNEGSKA (reference sequence). V lost 7 bases to trimming and J lost 2 bases, with 8 bases between them. The CDR3 totals 12 residues. This chain's CDR3 is CSVRLNTGELFF. In DNA, the CDR3 is TGCAGTGTTCGACTTAACACCGGGGAGCTGTTTTTT.

The V call is TRBV5-1, the J call TRBJ2-7; a possible D gene is TRBD2 (6 bases). The CDR3 loop spans 16 amino acids. Trimming removed 5 bases at V and 1 base at J, with 19 bases between. In germline, CDR1 is SGHRS, CDR2 YFSETQ. The CDR3 reads CASSAGRAGLSYEQYF. Here the CDR3 DNA reads TGCGCCAGCAGTGCAGGTAGGGCGGGACTTTCCTACGAGCAGTACTTC.

The V and J genes are TRBV25-1 and TRBJ2-7, with D possibly being TRBD2 (5 bases). The germline V gene has CDR1 MGHDK and CDR2 SYGVNS. CDR3 size: 14 residues. Trimming shortened V by 4 bases and J by 3 bases, and 13 bases separated the two germline ends. CDR3 loop: CASSVAGLLYEQYF. CDR3 nucleotide sequence: TGTGCCAGCAGTGTCGCGGGCCTTCTCTACGAGCAGTACTTC.

This clonotype was recorded many times. V usage is TRBV27 and J usage is TRBJ2-1; 9 nucleotides line up with TRBD2. Losses at the gene ends were 6 bases for V and 5 bases for J; bases not matched to a gene: 11. CDR1 and CDR2 from the germline V gene are MNHEY and SMNVEV (reference sequence). The CDR3 sequence is 16 residues long. CDR3 in DNA: TGTGCCAGCAGCAGACCCCTAGCGGGAACGCACAATGAGCAGTTCTTC. Translated: CASSRPLAGTHNEQFF.

This clonotype has a count of ten or more. In DNA form, the CDR3 reads TGTGCCAGCAGCTTAGCACTAGCGGGAGGGTCGAGCACCGGGGAGCTGTTTTTT. This gives the protein CASSLALAGGSSTGELFF. The chain links TRBV7-2 to TRBJ2-2; 13 bases are shared with TRBD2. Germline-derived CDR1 and CDR2 are SGHTA and FQGNSA. The CDR3 totals 18 residues. The J segment lost 4 bases and the V segment lost 0 bases, leaving 5 bases of the junction unmatched.

The table lists this clonotype with many counts. The genes are TRBV20-1 and TRBJ2-7; TRBD2 might be the D (5 bases). CDR3 size: 13 residues. V dropped 3 bases and J dropped 3 bases, with 12 bases sitting between them. Germline V CDR1 and CDR2: DFQATT, SNEGSKA (reference sequence). Here the CDR3 reads CSASAGPFYEQYF. CDR3 DNA sequence: TGCAGTGCTAGTGCGGGCCCGTTCTACGAGCAGTACTTC.

This clonotype was observed a few times. The chain recombines TRBV6-2 or TRBV6-3 with TRBJ2-7, with TRBD2 matching over 15 bases. CDR3 length equals 18 residues. Germline V lookup: CDR1 MNHEY, CDR2 SVGEGT. Trimming removed 6 bases from V and 1 base from J; junction bases left unmatched: 10. In DNA form, the CDR3 reads TGTGCCAGCAGCAGACAGGGACTAGCGGGAGGAGTATCCTACGAGCAGTACTTC. Protein product: CASSRQGLAGGVSYEQYF.

This clonotype has at least ten counts. The chain joins TRBV5-1 to TRBJ2-3; weak D call: TRBD1 (6 bases). Germline V CDR1 and CDR2: SGHRS, YFSETQ. V was clipped by 2 bases and J by 5 bases, with 9 bases between them. This CDR3 spans 13 amino acids. In nucleotides, the CDR3 is TGCGCCAGCAGCTTACAGGGCGGAGATACGCAGTATTTT. Translating it yields CASSLQGGDTQYF.

This clonotype was detected a few times. V gene TRBV28 combines with J gene TRBJ2-5; 12 positions agree with TRBD2. Per the germline V gene, CDR1 is MDHEN and CDR2 is SYDVKM. This CDR3 region has 15 residues. Trimming cost V 4 bases and J 5 bases; bases outside gene matches: 5. The CDR3 DNA reads as TGTGCCAGCAGTTCCCTAGCGGGAGGGATGGAGACCCAGTACTTC. It encodes CASSSLAGGMETQYF.

This clonotype showed up just once. V gene TRBV7-6 combines with J gene TRBJ2-3, with 13 bases identical to TRBD2. The CDR3 consists of 18 residues. In germline, CDR1 is SGHVS, CDR2 FNYEAQ. V dropped 3 bases and J dropped 2; count of bases not matched to a gene: 8. The CDR3 DNA reads TGTGCCAGCAGCTTTGGGACTAGCGGGATGGGGCCCACAGATACGCAGTATTTT. Encoded protein: CASSFGTSGMGPTDTQYF. Filled out from reference TRBV7-6 and TRBJ2-3, the complete variable domain reads GAGVSQSPRYKVTKRGQDVALRCDPISGHVSLYWYRQALGQGPEFLTYFNYEAQQDKSGLPNDRFSAERPEGSISTLTIQRTEQRDSAMYRCASSFGTSGMGPTDTQYFGPGTRLTVL.

The chain uses TRBV27 and TRBJ2-7; 8 nucleotides agree with TRBD1. V shed 5 bases, J shed 9 bases, and the junction held 12 bases outside the gene matches. Germline V gene data show CDR1 as MNHEY and CDR2 as SMNVEV (reference sequence). This CDR3 is built from 14 residues. The CDR3 sequence: CASSANPGGGGQYF. The CDR3 bases are TGTGCCAGCAGTGCGAACCCAGGGGGCGGAGGGCAGTACTTC.